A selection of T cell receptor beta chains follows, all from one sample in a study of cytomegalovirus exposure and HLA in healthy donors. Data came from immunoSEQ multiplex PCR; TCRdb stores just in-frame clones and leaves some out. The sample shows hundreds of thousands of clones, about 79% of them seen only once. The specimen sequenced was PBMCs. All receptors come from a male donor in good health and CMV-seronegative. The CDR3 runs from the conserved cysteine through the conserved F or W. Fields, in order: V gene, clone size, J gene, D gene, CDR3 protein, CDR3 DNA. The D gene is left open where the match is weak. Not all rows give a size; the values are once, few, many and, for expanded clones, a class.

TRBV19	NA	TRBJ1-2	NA	CASSIRLEGYGYTF	TGTGCCAGTAGTATACGGCTGGAGGGTTATGGCTACACCTTC
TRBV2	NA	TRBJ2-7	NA	CASSEVPRGGRF	TGTGCCAGCAGTGAAGTTCCGAGGGGGGGCCGCTTC
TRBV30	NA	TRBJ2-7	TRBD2	CAWNAGGSYEQYF	TGTGCCTGGAATGCGGGAGGTTCCTACGAGCAGTACTTC
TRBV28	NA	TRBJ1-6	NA	CASSLYGVSSSYNSPLHF	TGTGCCAGCAGTTTATACGGGGTGTCGAGCTCCTATAATTCACCCCTCCACTTT
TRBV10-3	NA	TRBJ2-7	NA	CAISESSTGSISYEQYF	TGTGCCATCAGTGAGTCGAGTACAGGTTCGATATCCTACGAGCAGTACTTC
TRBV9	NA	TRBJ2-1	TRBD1	CASSVEGTGGIVQFF	TGTGCCAGCAGCGTAGAGGGGACAGGGGGTATCGTGCAGTTCTTC
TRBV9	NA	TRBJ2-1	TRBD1	CASSSRTGYNEQFF	TGTGCCAGCAGCTCCCGGACAGGGTACAATGAGCAGTTCTTC
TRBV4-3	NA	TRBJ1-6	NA	CASSQEEGFISPLHF	TGCGCCAGCAGCCAAGAAGAGGGATTTATTTCACCCCTCCACTTT
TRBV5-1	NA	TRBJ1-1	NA	CASSADRNTEAFF	TGCGCCAGCAGCGCGGACAGGAACACTGAAGCTTTCTTT
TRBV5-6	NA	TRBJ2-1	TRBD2	CASSLALAEKVYEQFF	TGTGCCAGCAGCTTGGCCCTAGCGGAGAAGGTCTATGAGCAGTTCTTC
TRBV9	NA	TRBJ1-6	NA	CASSGHSDNSPLHF	TGTGCCAGCAGCGGACATAGCGATAATTCACCCCTCCACTTT
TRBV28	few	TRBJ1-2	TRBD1	CASSLGTGGDGYTF	TGTGCCAGCAGTTTAGGGACAGGGGGCGATGGCTACACCTTC
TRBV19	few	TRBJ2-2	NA	CASSIGQNTGELFF	TGTGCCAGTAGTATAGGACAGAACACCGGGGAGCTGTTTTTT
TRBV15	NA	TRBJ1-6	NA	CATSRDGEPGNSPLHF	TGTGCCACCAGCAGAGATGGGGAACCGGGAAATTCACCCCTCCACTTT
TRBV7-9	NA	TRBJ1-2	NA	CASSLDTAGYTF	TGTGCCAGCAGCTTAGATACTGCCGGCTACACCTTC
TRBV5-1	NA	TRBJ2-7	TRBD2	CASSSRGLAGAYEQYF	TGCGCCAGCAGCTCCCGCGGGCTAGCGGGGGCCTACGAGCAGTACTTC
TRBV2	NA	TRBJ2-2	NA	CASSEIADAGELFF	TGTGCCAGCAGTGAAATTGCTGATGCGGGGGAGCTGTTTTTT
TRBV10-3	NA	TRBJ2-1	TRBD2	CAISKQRAGEHNEQFF	TGTGCCATCAGTAAACAAAGAGCGGGAGAGCATAATGAGCAGTTCTTC
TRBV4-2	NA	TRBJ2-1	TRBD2	CASSQAGTSGNEQFF	TGTGCCAGCAGCCAAGCCGGGACTAGCGGCAATGAGCAGTTCTTC
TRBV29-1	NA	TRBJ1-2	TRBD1	CSVVGTVPEGGYTF	TGCAGCGTTGTGGGGACAGTCCCTGAAGGTGGCTACACCTTC
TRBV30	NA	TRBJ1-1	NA	CAWSVGGEAFF	TGTGCCTGGAGTGTGGGAGGGGAAGCTTTCTTT
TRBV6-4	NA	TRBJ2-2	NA	CASSDKGANTGELFF	TGTGCCAGCAGTGATAAGGGGGCGAACACCGGGGAGCTGTTTTTT
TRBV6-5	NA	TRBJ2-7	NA	CAVSMLPSSYEQYF	TGTGCCGTCAGTATGCTGCCAAGCTCCTACGAGCAGTACTTC
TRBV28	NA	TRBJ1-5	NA	CASSPSGYNQPQHF	TGTGCCAGCAGTCCCTCAGGGTACAATCAGCCCCAGCATTTT
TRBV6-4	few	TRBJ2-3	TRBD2	CASSDSTSGGDTQYF	TGTGCCAGCAGTGACTCGACTAGCGGGGGGGATACGCAGTATTTT
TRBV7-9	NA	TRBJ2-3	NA	CASIRDSTDTQYF	TGTGCCAGCATTAGAGACTCCACAGATACGCAGTATTTT
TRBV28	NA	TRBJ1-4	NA	CASSLGEKLFF	TGTGCCAGCAGCCTGGGCGAAAAACTGTTTTTT
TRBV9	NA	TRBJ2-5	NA	CASSVRGGGVGETQYF	TGTGCCAGCAGCGTAAGGGGGGGAGGGGTTGGGGAGACCCAGTACTTC
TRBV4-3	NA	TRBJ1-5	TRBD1	CASSRGQGHPQHF	TGCGCCAGCAGCCGCGGACAGGGTCACCCCCAGCATTTT
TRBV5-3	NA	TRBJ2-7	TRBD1	CARSSIYRGCEQYF	TGTGCCAGAAGCTCCATTTACAGGGGATGCGAGCAGTACTTC
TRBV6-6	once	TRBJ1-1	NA	CASSFRRTEAFF	TGTGCCAGCAGTTTTAGGAGGACTGAAGCTTTCTTT
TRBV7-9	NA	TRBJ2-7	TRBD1	CASSLGDSIYEQYF	TGTGCCAGCAGCTTGGGGGACAGCATCTACGAGCAGTACTTC
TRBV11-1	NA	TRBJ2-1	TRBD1	CASSLETLGQGALPFF	TGTGCCAGCAGCTTAGAAACCCTTGGACAGGGGGCGCTTCCGTTCTTC
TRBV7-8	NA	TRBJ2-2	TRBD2	CASSLGRGRSSGELFF	TGTGCCAGCAGCTTAGGTCGCGGGAGGTCCTCCGGGGAGCTGTTTTTT
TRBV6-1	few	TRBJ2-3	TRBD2	CASSEGVSLAGGLGVTQYF	TGTGCCAGCAGTGAAGGGGTCTCACTAGCGGGGGGGCTAGGTGTTACGCAGTATTTT
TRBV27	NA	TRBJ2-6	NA	CASTHPLVGASGANVLTF	TGTGCCAGCACCCACCCTTTAGTGGGAGCCTCTGGGGCCAACGTCCTGACTTTC
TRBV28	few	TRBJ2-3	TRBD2	CASSYRGGFTDTQYF	TGTGCCAGCAGTTATCGGGGGGGCTTCACAGATACGCAGTATTTT
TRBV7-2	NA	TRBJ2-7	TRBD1	CASSVRDRAYEQYF	TGTGCCAGCAGCGTACGGGACAGGGCCTACGAGCAGTACTTC
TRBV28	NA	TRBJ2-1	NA	CACARGSYNEQFF	TGTGCCTGCGCGAGGGGGAGCTACAATGAGCAGTTCTTC
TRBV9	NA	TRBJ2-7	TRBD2	CASSPGTSDLYEQYF	TGTGCCAGCAGCCCCGGGACTAGCGACTTGTACGAGCAGTACTTC
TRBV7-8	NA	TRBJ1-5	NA	CASSYNLGQGNQPQHF	TGTGCCAGCAGCTATAACCTCGGGCAGGGTAATCAGCCCCAGCATTTT
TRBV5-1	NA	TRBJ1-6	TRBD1	CASNGQGNVSPLHF	TGCGCCAGTAACGGACAGGGGAACGTTTCACCCCTCCACTTT
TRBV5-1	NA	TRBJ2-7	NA	CASALEGFRALVSEQYF	TGCGCCAGCGCATTGGAGGGGTTCCGGGCACTGGTCTCCGAGCAGTACTTC
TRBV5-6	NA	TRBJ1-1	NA	CASSLLVTGKKAFF	TGTGCCAGCAGCTTGTTGGTTACAGGAAAGAAAGCTTTCTTT
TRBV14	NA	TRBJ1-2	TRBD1	CASSKTGTGDYGYTF	TGTGCCAGCAGCAAAACCGGGACAGGGGACTATGGCTACACCTTC
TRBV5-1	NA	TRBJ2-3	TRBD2	CASSSGLAGGRRADTQYF	TGCGCCAGCAGCTCGGGACTAGCGGGAGGCCGGAGGGCAGATACGCAGTATTTT
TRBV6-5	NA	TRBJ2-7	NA	CASSYRQAYEQYF	TGTGCCAGCAGTTACAGACAAGCCTACGAGCAGTACTTC
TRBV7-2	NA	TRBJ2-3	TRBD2	CASSWGKRGGGVDTQYF	TGTGCCAGCAGCTGGGGGAAGCGGGGGGGCGGGGTAGATACGCAGTATTTT
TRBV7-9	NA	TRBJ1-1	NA	CSSRTTSNTEAFF	TGTTCCAGCAGAACTACAAGTAACACTGAAGCTTTCTTT
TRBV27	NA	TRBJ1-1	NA	CANDGGTGSTNTEAFF	TGTGCCAACGACGGTGGAACAGGGTCGACGAACACTGAAGCTTTCTTT
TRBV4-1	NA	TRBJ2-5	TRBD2	CASSLRAGGQETQYF	TGCGCCAGCAGCCTTAGGGCGGGGGGCCAAGAGACCCAGTACTTC
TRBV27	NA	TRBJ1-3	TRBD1	CASSLTGGDGNTIYF	TGTGCCAGCAGTTTAACAGGGGGCGATGGAAACACCATATATTTT
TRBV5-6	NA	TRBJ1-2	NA	CASSLSGVGSGYTF	TGTGCCAGCAGCTTGTCCGGGGTCGGCAGTGGCTACACCTTC
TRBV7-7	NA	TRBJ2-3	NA	CASSSTGLTDTQYF	TGTGCTAGCAGCTCGACAGGCCTCACAGATACGCAGTATTTT
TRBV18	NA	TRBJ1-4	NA	CASSPTPVRAGAYEKLFF	TGTGCCAGCTCACCAACCCCTGTTCGAGCAGGGGCCTATGAAAAACTGTTTTTT
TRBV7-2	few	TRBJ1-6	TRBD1	CASSSLWRQGSSPLHF	TGTGCCAGCAGCTCGCTTTGGAGACAGGGGAGTAGTCCCCTCCACTTT
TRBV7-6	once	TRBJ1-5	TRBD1	CASSATGGPQPQHF	TGTGCCAGCAGCGCAACAGGGGGCCCTCAGCCCCAGCATTTT
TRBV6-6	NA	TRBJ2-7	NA	CASSYEDYEQYF	TGTGCCAGCAGTTACGAGGACTACGAGCAGTACTTC
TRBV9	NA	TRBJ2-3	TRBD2	CASSAIAGGSLVDTQYF	TGTGCCAGCAGCGCAATAGCGGGGGGCTCCCTGGTTGATACGCAGTATTTT
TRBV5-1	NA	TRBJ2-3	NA	CASSLGGGDTDTQYF	TGCGCCAGCAGCTTGGGCGGGGGCGACACAGATACGCAGTATTTT